This is a list of T cell receptor beta chains from one sample in a study of T cells after yellow fever vaccination. TCRdb independently ran MiXCR on the 5' RACE reads; one entry per CDR3 protein. The table records over 250,000 distinct CDR3 sequences, about 4% of them present only once. Sequencing was performed on PBMCs, taken 5 days after the yellow fever booster vaccination. The receptor set was obtained from a man in his late teens or twenties who received the YFV17D yellow fever vaccine. CDR3s include the opening cysteine and the closing phenylalanine or tryptophan. D genes are given only for firm matches. Not all rows give a size; the values are once, few, many and, for expanded clones, a class.

CDR3: CASSPEGGNEQFF; DNA: TGCGCCAGCAGCCCCGAGGGGGGGAATGAGCAGTTCTTC; size: .; D: .; V: TRBV5-1; J: TRBJ2-1
CDR3: CASSLIPVRNTEAFF; DNA: TGTGCCAGCAGCCTGATCCCTGTGAGGAACACTGAAGCTTTCTTT; size: .; D: .; V: TRBV5-5; J: TRBJ1-1
CDR3: CASVNLGEPQYF; DNA: TGTGCCAGCGTAAACTTGGGGGAACCGCAGTATTTT; size: .; D: .; V: TRBV2; J: TRBJ2-3
CDR3: CASSSQGAQPQHF; DNA: TGTGCCAGCAGCTCACAGGGGGCTCAGCCCCAGCATTTT; size: few; D: TRBD1; V: TRBV7-9; J: TRBJ1-5
CDR3: CASSLGQFYEQYF; DNA: TGTGCCAGCAGCTTAGGACAGTTTTACGAGCAGTACTTC; size: many; D: .; V: TRBV7-2; J: TRBJ2-7
CDR3: CASSLGAGSRSDEQFF; DNA: TGCGCCAGCAGCTTGGGTGCGGGGTCACGATCGGATGAGCAGTTCTTC; size: few; D: .; V: TRBV5-1; J: TRBJ2-1
CDR3: CASSLRAGMGTDTQYF; DNA: TGTGCCAGCAGCCTCAGGGCTGGGATGGGCACAGATACGCAGTATTTT; size: few; D: .; V: TRBV5-8; J: TRBJ2-3
CDR3: CASSQKLAGGYQETQYF; DNA: TGTGCCAGCAGCCAAAAGCTAGCGGGGGGGTACCAAGAGACCCAGTACTTC; size: .; D: TRBD2; V: TRBV7-2; J: TRBJ2-5
CDR3: CASPGPGQANTGELFF; DNA: TGTGCAAGTCCCGGCCCGGGACAGGCAAACACCGGGGAGCTGTTTTTT; size: .; D: .; V: TRBV12-2; J: TRBJ2-2
CDR3: CASSSGSGGLTDTQYF; DNA: TGCGCCAGCAGTAGTGGGAGCGGGGGGCTCACAGATACGCAGTATTTT; size: many; D: TRBD2; V: TRBV4-3; J: TRBJ2-3
CDR3: CASSPYRDTSYNSPLHF; DNA: TGCGCCAGCAGCCCATACAGGGATACCTCCTATAATTCACCCCTCCACTTT; size: .; D: .; V: TRBV4-1; J: TRBJ1-6
CDR3: CASSSRDGNQPQHF; DNA: TGTGCCAGTAGTAGCAGGGACGGCAATCAGCCCCAGCATTTT; size: .; D: .; V: TRBV19; J: TRBJ1-5
CDR3: CASSSGTGQETQYF; DNA: TGTGCCAGCAGCTCCGGGACAGGACAAGAGACCCAGTACTTC; size: many; D: TRBD1; V: TRBV5-1; J: TRBJ2-5
CDR3: CASSQARTGIDGYTF; DNA: TGTGCCAGCAGCCAGGCCAGGACAGGGATAGATGGCTACACCTTC; size: few; D: TRBD1; V: TRBV4-2; J: TRBJ1-2
CDR3: CASSLTTGGRDYGYTF; DNA: TGCGCCAGCAGCTTGACAACAGGGGGCAGAGACTATGGCTACACCTTC; size: many; D: TRBD1; V: TRBV5-1; J: TRBJ1-2
CDR3: CSARDEGDNSPLHF; DNA: TGCAGTGCTAGAGATGAAGGGGATAATTCACCCCTCCACTTT; size: few; D: .; V: TRBV20-1; J: TRBJ1-6
CDR3: CASSPFGAEAFF; DNA: TGTGCCAGCAGTCCCTTCGGGGCTGAAGCTTTCTTT; size: .; D: .; V: TRBV28; J: TRBJ1-1
CDR3: CAWSVRDRNYQPQHF; DNA: TGTGCCTGGAGTGTACGGGACAGGAACTATCAGCCCCAGCATTTT; size: .; D: TRBD1; V: TRBV30; J: TRBJ1-5
CDR3: CASSFDVKGGTDTQYF; DNA: TGTGCCAGCAGCTTTGATGTGAAAGGGGGGACAGATACGCAGTATTTT; size: few; D: .; V: TRBV5-6; J: TRBJ2-3
CDR3: CSARGTGGRHSFMSSYEQYF; DNA: TGCAGTGCTAGAGGGACAGGGGGACGCCATTCATTCATGTCGTCCTACGAGCAGTACTTC; size: .; D: TRBD1; V: TRBV20-1; J: TRBJ2-7
CDR3: CASSKRGHVGPEAFF; DNA: TGTGCCAGCAGCAAAAGGGGACATGTGGGCCCTGAAGCTTTCTTT; size: .; D: .; V: TRBV5-6; J: TRBJ1-1
CDR3: CASSSVGGAPVEQFF; DNA: TGCGCCAGCAGCTCTGTGGGGGGGGCCCCCGTTGAGCAGTTCTTC; size: .; D: .; V: TRBV5-1; J: TRBJ2-1
CDR3: CASSNRLAGGVDEQFF; DNA: TGTGCCAGCAGCAACAGACTAGCGGGGGGGGTCGATGAGCAGTTCTTC; size: .; D: TRBD2; V: TRBV7-2; J: TRBJ2-1
CDR3: CASSLRGVDGDTQYF; DNA: TGCGCCAGCAGCTTACGGGGGGTAGATGGAGATACGCAGTATTTT; size: many; D: TRBD2; V: TRBV5-1; J: TRBJ2-3
CDR3: CSASQAKAYNEQFF; DNA: TGCAGTGCTAGCCAAGCGAAAGCCTACAATGAGCAGTTCTTC; size: many; D: .; V: TRBV20-1; J: TRBJ2-1
CDR3: CASREKTDLNTEAFF; DNA: TGCGCCAGCAGAGAAAAGACGGATTTGAACACTGAAGCTTTCTTT; size: few; D: .; V: TRBV10-1; J: TRBJ1-1
CDR3: CASTNRGRTDTQYF; DNA: TGTGCCAGCACCAACCGGGGGCGCACAGATACGCAGTATTTT; size: once; D: .; V: TRBV7-2; J: TRBJ2-3
CDR3: CASSTRNEKLFF; DNA: TGTGCCAGCAGTACCCGGAATGAAAAACTGTTTTTT; size: many; D: .; V: TRBV27; J: TRBJ1-4
CDR3: CAISESKQTGSPLHF; DNA: TGTGCCATCAGTGAGTCGAAGCAGACTGGTTCACCCCTCCACTTT; size: few; D: .; V: TRBV10-3; J: TRBJ1-6
CDR3: CASSQPLTRGRYYEQYF; DNA: TGTGCCAGCAGCCAACCGCTTACCAGGGGACGATACTACGAGCAGTACTTC; size: few; D: .; V: TRBV11-3; J: TRBJ2-7
CDR3: CSARVSGGLHGELFF; DNA: TGCAGTGCTAGAGTTAGCGGGGGACTTCACGGGGAGCTGTTTTTT; size: few; D: TRBD2; V: TRBV20-1; J: TRBJ2-2
CDR3: CASSEWGLKENIQYF; DNA: TGCGCCAGCAGTGAGTGGGGACTTAAGGAAAACATTCAGTACTTC; size: many; D: .; V: TRBV10-2; J: TRBJ2-4
CDR3: CASSFNPRKDGYEQYF; DNA: TGTGCCAGCAGCTTCAACCCCCGGAAGGACGGCTACGAGCAGTACTTC; size: once; D: .; V: TRBV7-9; J: TRBJ2-7
CDR3: CASSYSGDSGSYEQYF; DNA: TGTGCCAGCAGTTACTCAGGGGACTCAGGCTCCTACGAGCAGTACTTC; size: .; D: .; V: TRBV6-5; J: TRBJ2-7
CDR3: CASSRYNSPLHF; DNA: TGTGCCAGCAGTCGGTATAATTCACCCCTCCACTTT; size: few; D: .; V: TRBV7-2; J: TRBJ1-6
CDR3: CASSRSRHGQGPSMGYTF; DNA: TGTGCCAGCAGTCGGAGCCGACATGGACAGGGGCCATCGATGGGCTACACCTTC; size: few; D: TRBD1; V: TRBV12-3/TRBV12-4; J: TRBJ1-2
CDR3: CASSPYRGSSGYTF; DNA: TGTGCCAGCAGTCCATACAGGGGTTCCTCGGGCTACACCTTC; size: few; D: TRBD1; V: TRBV7-2; J: TRBJ1-2
CDR3: CASSYTGHQPQHF; DNA: TGTGCCAGCAGCTATACAGGGCATCAGCCCCAGCATTTT; size: .; D: .; V: TRBV5-5; J: TRBJ1-5
CDR3: CAISESRDQPQHF; DNA: TGTGCCATCAGTGAGTCACGGGATCAGCCCCAGCATTTT; size: .; D: .; V: TRBV10-3; J: TRBJ1-5
CDR3: CASSFPWEGGSPLHF; DNA: TGTGCCAGCAGTTTCCCCTGGGAGGGTGGGTCACCCCTCCACTTT; size: many; D: .; V: TRBV28; J: TRBJ1-6
CDR3: CATSRPLQGYTDTQYF; DNA: TGTGCCACCAGCAGACCGCTTCAGGGCTACACAGATACGCAGTATTTT; size: many; D: .; V: TRBV15; J: TRBJ2-3
CDR3: CATRPRGQNTGELFF; DNA: TGTGCCACCCGCCCCCGGGGCCAGAACACCGGGGAGCTGTTTTTT; size: .; D: .; V: TRBV24-1; J: TRBJ2-2
CDR3: CASSWGTPYNSPLHF; DNA: TGTGCCAGCAGCTGGGGAACCCCCTATAATTCACCCCTCCACTTT; size: .; D: .; V: TRBV5-6; J: TRBJ1-6
CDR3: CASSLLGGTDTQYF; DNA: TGTGCCAGCAGCTTACTCGGAGGCACAGATACGCAGTATTTT; size: .; D: .; V: TRBV6-5; J: TRBJ2-3
CDR3: CSVENSGNTIYF; DNA: TGCAGCGTTGAAAACTCTGGAAACACCATATATTTT; size: .; D: .; V: TRBV29-1; J: TRBJ1-3
CDR3: CSAKRGQGSYNEQFF; DNA: TGCAGCGCCAAAAGGGGACAGGGGTCCTACAATGAGCAGTTCTTC; size: many; D: TRBD1; V: TRBV29-1; J: TRBJ2-1
CDR3: CSARDQRASTDTQYF; DNA: TGCAGTGCTAGAGATCAGCGGGCGAGCACAGATACGCAGTATTTT; size: few; D: .; V: TRBV20-1; J: TRBJ2-3
CDR3: CASSPRETAGNTIYF; DNA: TGTGCCAGCAGTCCTCGGGAAACTGCTGGAAACACCATATATTTT; size: .; D: .; V: TRBV28; J: TRBJ1-3
CDR3: CASSPRTGRNYNEQFF; DNA: TGTGCCAGCTCACCGAGGACAGGGCGAAACTACAATGAGCAGTTCTTC; size: few; D: TRBD1; V: TRBV18; J: TRBJ2-1
CDR3: CASSSGGGNRVSGNTIYF; DNA: TGTGCCAGCAGTTCAGGTGGGGGGAATCGGGTCTCTGGAAACACCATATATTTT; size: .; D: .; V: TRBV12-3/TRBV12-4; J: TRBJ1-3
CDR3: CASSQDGSWTQYF; DNA: TGTGCCAGCAGCCAGGACGGGAGCTGGACCCAGTACTTC; size: many; D: .; V: TRBV14; J: TRBJ2-5
CDR3: CASRFSQGTGGISF; DNA: TGTGCCAGCAGATTCTCCCAGGGGACAGGGGGAATCTCCTTC; size: few; D: TRBD1; V: TRBV6-5; J: TRBJ1-2
CDR3: CASSLGPNSYEQYF; DNA: TGTGCCAGCAGCTTAGGTCCGAACTCCTACGAGCAGTACTTC; size: few; D: .; V: TRBV7-9; J: TRBJ2-7
CDR3: CASSTGLARASHQETQYF; DNA: TGTGCCAGCAGCACGGGACTAGCCCGGGCCTCACACCAAGAGACCCAGTACTTC; size: .; D: TRBD2; V: TRBV5-4; J: TRBJ2-5
CDR3: CASSHDPDSYEQYF; DNA: TGCGCCAGCAGCCACGACCCAGACTCCTACGAGCAGTACTTC; size: .; D: .; V: TRBV5-1; J: TRBJ2-7
CDR3: CASSEALGQGTGQYF; DNA: TGTGCCAGCAGTGAAGCGCTCGGACAGGGGACCGGGCAGTACTTC; size: .; D: TRBD1; V: TRBV6-1; J: TRBJ2-7
CDR3: CASSRSRGASLAEAFF; DNA: TGTGCCAGCAGCCGCTCCCGGGGGGCTTCTTTGGCTGAAGCTTTCTTT; size: .; D: .; V: TRBV7-2; J: TRBJ1-1